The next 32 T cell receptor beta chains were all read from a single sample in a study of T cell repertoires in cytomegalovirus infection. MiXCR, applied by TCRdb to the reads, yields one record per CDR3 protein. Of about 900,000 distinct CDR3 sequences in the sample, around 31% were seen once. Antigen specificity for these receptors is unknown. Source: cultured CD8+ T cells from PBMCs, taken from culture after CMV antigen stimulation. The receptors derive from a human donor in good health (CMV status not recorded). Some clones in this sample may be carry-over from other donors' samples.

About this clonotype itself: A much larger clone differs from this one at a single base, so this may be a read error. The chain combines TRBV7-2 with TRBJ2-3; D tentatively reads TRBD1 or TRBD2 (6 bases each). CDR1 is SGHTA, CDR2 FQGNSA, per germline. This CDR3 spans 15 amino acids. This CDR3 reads CANSSRGRDTDTQYF. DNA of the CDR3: TGTGCCAACAGCTCCCGGGGGCGGGACACAGATACGCAGTATTTT.

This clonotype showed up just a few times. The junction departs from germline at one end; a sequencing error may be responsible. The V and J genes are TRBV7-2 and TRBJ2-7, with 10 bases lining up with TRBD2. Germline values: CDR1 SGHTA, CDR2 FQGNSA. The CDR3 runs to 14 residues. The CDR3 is CVSSLAGGSYEQYF. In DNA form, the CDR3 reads TGTGTCAGCAGCTTAGCGGGAGGATCCTACGAGCAGTACTTC.

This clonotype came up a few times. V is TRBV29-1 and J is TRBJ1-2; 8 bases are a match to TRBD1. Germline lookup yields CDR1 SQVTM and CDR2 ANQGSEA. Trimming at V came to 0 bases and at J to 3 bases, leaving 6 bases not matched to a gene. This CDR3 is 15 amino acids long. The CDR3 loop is CSVEDRGQAHYGYTF. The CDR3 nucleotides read TGCAGCGTTGAAGATCGGGGACAGGCCCACTATGGCTACACCTTC.

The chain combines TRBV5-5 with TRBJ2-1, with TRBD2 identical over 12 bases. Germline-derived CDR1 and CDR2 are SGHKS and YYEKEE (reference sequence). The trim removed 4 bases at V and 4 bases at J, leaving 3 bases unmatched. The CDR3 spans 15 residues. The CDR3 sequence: CASSKTSGSYNEQFF. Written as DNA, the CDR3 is TGTGCCAGCAGCAAGACTAGCGGGAGTTACAATGAGCAGTTCTTC.

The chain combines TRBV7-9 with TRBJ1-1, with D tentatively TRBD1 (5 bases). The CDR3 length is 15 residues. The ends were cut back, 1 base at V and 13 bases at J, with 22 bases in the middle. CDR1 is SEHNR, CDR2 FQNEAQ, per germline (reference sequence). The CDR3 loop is CASSLDQAGGLSGFF. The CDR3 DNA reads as TGTGCCAGCAGCTTAGACCAGGCCGGGGGTCTAAGCGGTTTCTTT.

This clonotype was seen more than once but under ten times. CDR3 nucleotide sequence: TGTGCCAGCAGCCAGGAACAGGGGTTCGACACTGAAGCTTTCTTT. Its translation is CASSQEQGFDTEAFF. The chain couples TRBV4-2 to TRBJ1-1; 7 nucleotides line up with TRBD1. V gave up 3 bases and J gave up 3 bases; unmatched junction bases: 7. Per the germline V gene, CDR1 is LGHNA and CDR2 is YNFKEQ. This CDR3 is built from 15 residues.

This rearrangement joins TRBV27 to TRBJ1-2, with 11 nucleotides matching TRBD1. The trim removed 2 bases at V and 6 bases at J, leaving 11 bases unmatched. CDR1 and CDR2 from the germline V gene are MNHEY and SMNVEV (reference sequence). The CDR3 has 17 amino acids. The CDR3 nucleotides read TGTGCCAGCAGTTTAATAGGTGGCGGACAGGGGGCAGATGGCTACACCTTC. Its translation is CASSLIGGGQGADGYTF.

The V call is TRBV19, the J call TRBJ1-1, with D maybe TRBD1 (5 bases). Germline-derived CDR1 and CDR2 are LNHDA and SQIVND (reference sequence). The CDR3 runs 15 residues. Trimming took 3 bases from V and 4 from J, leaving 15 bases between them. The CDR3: CASSIFVGGTTEAFF. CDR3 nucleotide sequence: TGTGCCAGTAGTATTTTCGTGGGGGGAACCACTGAAGCTTTCTTT. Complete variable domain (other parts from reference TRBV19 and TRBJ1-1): DGGITQSPKYLFRKEGQNVTLSCEQNLNHDAMYWYRQDPGQGLRLIYYSQIVNDFQKGDIAEGYSVSREKKESFPLTVTSAQKNPTAFYLCASSIFVGGTTEAFFGQGTRLTVV.

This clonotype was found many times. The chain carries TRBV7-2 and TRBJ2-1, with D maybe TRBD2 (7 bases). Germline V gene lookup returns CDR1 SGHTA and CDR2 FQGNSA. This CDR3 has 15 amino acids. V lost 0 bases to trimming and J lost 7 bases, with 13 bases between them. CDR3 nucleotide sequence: TGTGCCAGCAGCTTAGCGCTCAGGGGAGGGAATGAGCAGTTCTTC. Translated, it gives CASSLALRGGNEQFF.

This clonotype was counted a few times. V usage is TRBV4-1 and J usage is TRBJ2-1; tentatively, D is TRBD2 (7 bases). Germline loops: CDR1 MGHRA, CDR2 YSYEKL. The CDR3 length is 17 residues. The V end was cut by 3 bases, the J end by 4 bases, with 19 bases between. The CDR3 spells CASSQGPRGAAYNEQFF. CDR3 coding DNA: TGCGCCAGCAGCCAGGGGCCCCGGGGGGCAGCGTACAATGAGCAGTTCTTC.

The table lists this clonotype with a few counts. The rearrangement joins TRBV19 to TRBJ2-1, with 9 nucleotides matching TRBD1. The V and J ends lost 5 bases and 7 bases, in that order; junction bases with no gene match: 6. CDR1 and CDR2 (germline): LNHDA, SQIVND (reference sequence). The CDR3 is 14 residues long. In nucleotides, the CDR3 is TGTGCCAGTAGTGGGGTGGACAGGGGAAATGAGCAGTTCTTC. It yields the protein CASSGVDRGNEQFF.

The CDR3 loop is CASSFPFSGTGNSPLHF. In DNA, the CDR3 is TGTGCCAGCAGTTTCCCCTTCTCCGGGACAGGGAATTCACCCCTCCACTTT. The chain uses TRBV28 and TRBJ1-6, with TRBD1 identical over 9 bases. The CDR3 is made up of 17 amino acids. The J segment lost 7 bases and the V segment lost 3 bases, leaving 10 bases of the junction unmatched. The germline V gene encodes CDR1 MDHEN and CDR2 SYDVKM.

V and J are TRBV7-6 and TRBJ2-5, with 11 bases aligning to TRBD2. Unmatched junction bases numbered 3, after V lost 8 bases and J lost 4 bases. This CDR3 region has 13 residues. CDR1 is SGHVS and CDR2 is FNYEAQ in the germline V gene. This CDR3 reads CASVAGGAETQYF. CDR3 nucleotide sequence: TGTGCCAGCGTAGCGGGGGGGGCAGAGACCCAGTACTTC. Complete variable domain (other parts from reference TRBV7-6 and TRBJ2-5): GAGVSQSPRYKVTKRGQDVALRCDPISGHVSLYWYRQALGQGPEFLTYFNYEAQQDKSGLPNDRFSAERPEGSISTLTIQRTEQRDSAMYRCASVAGGAETQYFGPGTRLLVL.

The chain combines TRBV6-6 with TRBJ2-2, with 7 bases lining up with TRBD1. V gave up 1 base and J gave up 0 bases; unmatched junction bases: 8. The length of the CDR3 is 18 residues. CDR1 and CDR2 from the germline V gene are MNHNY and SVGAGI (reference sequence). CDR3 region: CASSYFLTGDANTGELFF. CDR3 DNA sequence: TGTGCCAGCAGTTACTTTCTCACAGGGGACGCGAACACCGGGGAGCTGTTTTTT.

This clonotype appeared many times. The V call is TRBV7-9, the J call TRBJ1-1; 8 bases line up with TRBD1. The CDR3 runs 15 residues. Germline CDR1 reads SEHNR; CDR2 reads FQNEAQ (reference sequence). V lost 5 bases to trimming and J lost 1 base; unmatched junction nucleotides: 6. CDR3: CASSPRDRRNTEAFF. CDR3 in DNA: TGTGCCAGCAGCCCCCGGGACAGGCGGAACACTGAAGCTTTCTTT.

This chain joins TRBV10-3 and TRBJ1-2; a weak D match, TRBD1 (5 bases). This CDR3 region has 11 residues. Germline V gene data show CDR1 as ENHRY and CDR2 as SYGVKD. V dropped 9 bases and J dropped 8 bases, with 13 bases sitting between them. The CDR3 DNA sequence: TGTGCCATTCTTACGGGGCTCGGCTACACCTTC. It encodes CAILTGLGYTF.

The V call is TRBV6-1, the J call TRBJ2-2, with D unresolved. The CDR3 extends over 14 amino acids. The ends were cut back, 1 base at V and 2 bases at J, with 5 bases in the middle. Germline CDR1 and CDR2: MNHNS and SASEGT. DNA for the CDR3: TGTGCCAGCAGTGAAGTCCGAAACACCGGGGAGCTGTTTTTT. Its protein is CASSEVRNTGELFF.

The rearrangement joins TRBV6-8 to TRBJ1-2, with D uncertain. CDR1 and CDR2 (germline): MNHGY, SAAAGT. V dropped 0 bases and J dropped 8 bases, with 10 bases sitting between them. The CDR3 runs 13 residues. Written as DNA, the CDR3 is TGTGCCAGCAGTTACTCGATCGGGGTCGGCTACACCTTC. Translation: CASSYSIGVGYTF.

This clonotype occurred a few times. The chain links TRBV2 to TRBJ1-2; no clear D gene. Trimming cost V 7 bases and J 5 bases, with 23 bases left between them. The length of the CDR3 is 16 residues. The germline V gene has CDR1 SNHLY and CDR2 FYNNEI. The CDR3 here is CASITATRPERYGYTF. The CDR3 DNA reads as TGTGCCAGCATCACAGCCACACGACCTGAGCGGTATGGCTACACCTTC.

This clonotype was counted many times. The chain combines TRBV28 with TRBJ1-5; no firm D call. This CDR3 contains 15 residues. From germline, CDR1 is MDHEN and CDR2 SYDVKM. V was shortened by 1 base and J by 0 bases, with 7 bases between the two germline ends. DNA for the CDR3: TGTGCCAGCAGTTTATTTGGGTATAGCAATCAGCCCCAGCATTTT. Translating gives CASSLFGYSNQPQHF.

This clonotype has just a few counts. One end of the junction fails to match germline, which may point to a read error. The CDR3 nucleotides read TGTGCCAGCAGCTACTACGGGGTGTACAATGAGCAGTTCTTC. This sequence encodes CASSYYGVYNEQFF. The chain employs TRBV6-5 and TRBJ2-1, with D maybe TRBD2 (5 bases). Germline loops: CDR1 MNHEY, CDR2 SVGAGI. This CDR3 has 14 amino acids.

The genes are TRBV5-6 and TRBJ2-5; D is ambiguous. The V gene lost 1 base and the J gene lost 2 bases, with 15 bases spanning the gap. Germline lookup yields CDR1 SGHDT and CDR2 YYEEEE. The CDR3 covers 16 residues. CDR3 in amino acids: CASSLSPLTLQETQYF. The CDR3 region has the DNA TGTGCCAGCAGCTTGTCGCCATTAACGCTTCAAGAGACCCAGTACTTC.

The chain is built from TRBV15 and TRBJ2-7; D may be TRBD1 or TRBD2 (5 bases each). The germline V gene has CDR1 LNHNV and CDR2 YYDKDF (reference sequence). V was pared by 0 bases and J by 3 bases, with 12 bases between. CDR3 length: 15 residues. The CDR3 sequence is CATSRDRDRYYEQYF. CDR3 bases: TGTGCCACCAGCAGAGATCGGGACCGCTACTACGAGCAGTACTTC.

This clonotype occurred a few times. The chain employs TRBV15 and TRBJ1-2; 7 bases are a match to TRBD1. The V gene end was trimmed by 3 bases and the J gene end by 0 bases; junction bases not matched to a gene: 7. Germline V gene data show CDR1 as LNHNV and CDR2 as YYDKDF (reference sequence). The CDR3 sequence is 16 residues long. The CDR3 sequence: CATSRDLDRSNYGYTF. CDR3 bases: TGTGCCACCAGCAGGGATTTGGACAGGTCTAACTATGGCTACACCTTC. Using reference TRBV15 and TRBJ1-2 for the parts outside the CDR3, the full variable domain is DAMVIQNPRYQVTQFGKPVTLSCSQTLNHNVMYWYQQKSSQAPKLLFHYYDKDFNNEADTPDNFQSRRPNTSFCFLDIRSPGLGDTAMYLCATSRDLDRSNYGYTFGSGTRLTVV.

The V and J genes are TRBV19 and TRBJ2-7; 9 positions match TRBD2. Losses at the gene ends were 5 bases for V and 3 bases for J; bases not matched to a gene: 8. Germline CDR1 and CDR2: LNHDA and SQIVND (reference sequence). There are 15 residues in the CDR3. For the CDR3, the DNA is TGTGCCAGTAGTTTTTCCGCGGGGGGGCTCTACGAGCAGTACGTC. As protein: CASSFSAGGLYEQYV.

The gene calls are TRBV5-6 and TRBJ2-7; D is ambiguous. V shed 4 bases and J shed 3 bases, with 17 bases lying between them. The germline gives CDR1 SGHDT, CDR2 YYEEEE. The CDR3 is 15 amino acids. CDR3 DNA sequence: TGTGCCAGCAGCGAGGACCGTCTTGGAAGCTACGAGCAGTACTTC. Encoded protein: CASSEDRLGSYEQYF.

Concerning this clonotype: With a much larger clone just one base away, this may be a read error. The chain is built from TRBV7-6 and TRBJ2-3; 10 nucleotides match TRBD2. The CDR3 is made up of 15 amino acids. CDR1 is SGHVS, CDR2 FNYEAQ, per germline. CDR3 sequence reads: CVSSLAGGGADTQYF. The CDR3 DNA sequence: TGTGTCAGCAGCTTAGCGGGGGGAGGGGCAGATACGCAGTATTTT.

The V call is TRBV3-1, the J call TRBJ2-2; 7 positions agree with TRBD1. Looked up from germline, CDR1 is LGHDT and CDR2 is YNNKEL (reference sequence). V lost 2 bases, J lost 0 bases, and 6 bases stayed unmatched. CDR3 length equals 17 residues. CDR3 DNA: TGTGCCAGCAGCCAATTCCGGACAGGATCGAACACCGGGGAGCTGTTTTTT. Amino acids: CASSQFRTGSNTGELFF.

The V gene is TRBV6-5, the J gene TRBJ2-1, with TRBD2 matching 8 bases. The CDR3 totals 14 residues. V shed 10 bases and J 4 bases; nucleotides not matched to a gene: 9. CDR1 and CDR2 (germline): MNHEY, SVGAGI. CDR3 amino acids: CAISGGGRYNEQFF. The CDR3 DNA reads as TGTGCCATCTCCGGGGGGGGGCGGTACAATGAGCAGTTCTTC.

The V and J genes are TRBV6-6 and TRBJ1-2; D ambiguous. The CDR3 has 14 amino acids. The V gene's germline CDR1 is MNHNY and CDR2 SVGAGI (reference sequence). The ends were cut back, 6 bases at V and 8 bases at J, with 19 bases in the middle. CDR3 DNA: TGTGCCAGCAGCCCAAGAAGGGAGACGGAGGGCTACACCTTC. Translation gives CASSPRRETEGYTF.

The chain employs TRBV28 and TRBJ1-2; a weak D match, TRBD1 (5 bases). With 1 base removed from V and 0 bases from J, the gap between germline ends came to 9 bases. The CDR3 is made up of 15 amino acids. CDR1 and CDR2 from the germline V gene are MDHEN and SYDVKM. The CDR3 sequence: CASSLFGTSNYGYTF. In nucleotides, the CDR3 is TGTGCCAGCAGTTTATTTGGGACCTCTAACTATGGCTACACCTTC.

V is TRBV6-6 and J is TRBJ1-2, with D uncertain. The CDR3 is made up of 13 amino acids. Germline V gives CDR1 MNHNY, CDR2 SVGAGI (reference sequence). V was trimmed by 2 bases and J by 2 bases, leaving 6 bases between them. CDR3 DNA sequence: TGTGCCAGCAGTTACGTACAGAACTATGGCTACACCTTC. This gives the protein CASSYVQNYGYTF.